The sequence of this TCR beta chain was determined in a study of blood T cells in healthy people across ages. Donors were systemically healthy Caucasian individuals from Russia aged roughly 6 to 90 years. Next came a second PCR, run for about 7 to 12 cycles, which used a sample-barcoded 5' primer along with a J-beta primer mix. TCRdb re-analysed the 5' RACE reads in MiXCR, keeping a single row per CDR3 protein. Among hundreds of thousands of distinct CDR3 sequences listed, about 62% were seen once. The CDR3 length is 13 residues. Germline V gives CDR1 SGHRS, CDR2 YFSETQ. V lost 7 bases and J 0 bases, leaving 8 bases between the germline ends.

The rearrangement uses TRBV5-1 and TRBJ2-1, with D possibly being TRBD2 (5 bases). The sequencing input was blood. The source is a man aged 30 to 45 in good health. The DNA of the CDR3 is TGCGCCAGCTACGGGGTCTCCTACAATGAGCAGTTCTTC. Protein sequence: CASYGVSYNEQFF.